These 27 T cell receptor beta chains were all obtained from the same sample, sequenced in a study of identical twins. TCRdb reanalysed the 5' RACE reads using MiXCR and keeps one entry per CDR3 protein. This table holds 600,000 to 700,000 distinct CDR3 sequences, 21% found once. The sample was also reused in another study, on T cells expressing NK-cell markers.

The sequenced sample was PBMCs. The receptors originated from a woman between 18 and 29 years old in good health.

This clonotype appeared a few times. This rearrangement joins TRBV6-1 to TRBJ1-6; no definite D call. CDR3 length: 15 amino acids. Looked up from germline, CDR1 is MNHNS and CDR2 is SASEGT. V was trimmed by 7 bases and J by 7 bases, leaving 17 bases between them. CDR3 region: CASTARREINSPLHF. In DNA form, the CDR3 reads TGTGCCAGCACCGCCAGGAGAGAAATCAATTCACCCCTCCACTTT.

The CDR3 nucleotides read TGTGCCAGCAGCGGGACTAACCCTCGGGCGCCCACCTACGAGCAGTACTTC. It specifies CASSGTNPRAPTYEQYF. The genes are TRBV9 and TRBJ2-7, with a tentative D call TRBD2 (6 bases). With 3 bases removed from V and 2 bases from J, the gap between germline ends came to 21 bases. CDR1 is SGDLS and CDR2 is YYNGEE in the germline V gene. This CDR3 contains 17 residues.

This chain links TRBV11-1 with TRBJ2-5, with 10 bases aligning to TRBD2. The CDR3 is 16 amino acids. CDR1 SGHAT and CDR2 FQDESV come from the germline V gene (reference sequence). V lost 5 bases and J lost 2; bases outside the gene matches: 8. DNA of the CDR3: TGTGCCAGCAGCCGGGCGTCTAGCGGGGGACAAGAGACCCAGTACTTC. Translation gives CASSRASSGGQETQYF.

This clonotype was seen only a few times. CDR3 bases: TGTGCCAGCAGCCTGACAGGGACCAACTCCTACGAGCAGTACTTC. Its protein product is CASSLTGTNSYEQYF. The chain has TRBV9 and TRBJ2-7, with TRBD1 matching over 7 bases. The CDR3 contains 15 residues. Germline V gene sequence: CDR1 SGDLS, CDR2 YYNGEE. V was pared by 4 bases and J by 0 bases, with 7 bases of the junction left unmatched.

This chain links TRBV10-1 with TRBJ2-7; D not resolved. The V and J ends lost 6 bases and 6 bases respectively, with 12 bases between them. The CDR3 sequence is 12 residues long. Germline CDR1 and CDR2: WNHNN and SYGVQD (reference sequence). The CDR3 loop reads CASSHSSGEQYF. In nucleotides, the CDR3 is TGCGCCAGCAGCCACTCCTCTGGCGAGCAGTACTTC.

This clonotype appeared a few times. The chain's CDR3 is CSVDRDRVYYGYTF. CDR3 DNA sequence: TGCAGCGTTGATCGGGACAGGGTGTACTATGGCTACACCTTC. The chain joins TRBV29-1 to TRBJ1-2, with 9 bases identical to TRBD1. The CDR3 runs to 14 residues. The J segment lost 3 bases and the V segment lost 3 bases, leaving 5 bases of the junction unmatched. Germline V gives CDR1 SQVTM, CDR2 ANQGSEA. The entire variable domain, with the rest obtained from reference TRBV29-1 and TRBJ1-2, is as follows: SAVISQKPSRDICQRGTSLTIQCQVDSQVTMMFWYRQQPGQSLTLIATANQGSEATYESGFVIDKFPISRPNLTFSTLTVSNMSPEDSSIYLCSVDRDRVYYGYTFGSGTRLTVV.

V usage is TRBV20-1 and J usage is TRBJ1-5, with D uncertain. CDR3 length: 13 amino acids. The germline gives CDR1 DFQATT, CDR2 SNEGSKA (reference sequence). Deletions cut 3 bases from V and 5 bases from J, with 11 bases between. The CDR3 DNA follows: TGCAGTGCTAGGGAGGAGCTGGATCAGCCCCAGCATTTT. It yields the protein CSAREELDQPQHF.

This clonotype was observed at least ten times. The gene calls are TRBV6-2 or TRBV6-3 and TRBJ1-1; D might be TRBD1 (5 bases). The V gene lost 5 bases and the J gene lost 7 bases, with 14 bases spanning the gap. This CDR3 is built from 13 residues. Germline V gives CDR1 MNHEY, CDR2 SVGEGT. In DNA form, the CDR3 reads TGTGCCAGCAGTACCCTCGGGAGGGGTGAAGCTTTCTTT. Protein: CASSTLGRGEAFF.

This clonotype was counted many times. The chain joins TRBV5-4 to TRBJ2-5; the D is unclear. The V gene lost 0 bases and the J gene lost 2 bases, with 11 bases spanning the gap. The CDR3 runs 15 residues. Germline assignment: CDR1 SGHNT and CDR2 YYREEE (reference sequence). CDR3 coding DNA: TGTGCCAGCAGCTTGGTTCTAGGTGGGCAAGAGACCCAGTACTTC. It specifies CASSLVLGGQETQYF.

V gene TRBV7-8 combines with J gene TRBJ2-1; the D gene is possibly TRBD1 (6 bases). Trimming left V 5 bases short and J 5 bases short, with 13 bases between. There are 14 residues in the CDR3. Per the germline V gene, CDR1 is SGHVS and CDR2 is FQNEAQ. The CDR3: CASSPGTLNNEQFF. The CDR3 DNA follows: TGTGCCAGCAGCCCCGGGACACTCAACAATGAGCAGTTCTTC.

This rearrangement joins TRBV20-1 to TRBJ2-7, with D uncertain. The CDR3 is made up of 12 amino acids. V gave up 3 bases and J gave up 5 bases, with 11 bases separating them. Germline CDR1 DFQATT, CDR2 SNEGSKA (reference sequence). The CDR3: CSARRGKNEQYF. The CDR3 DNA follows: TGCAGTGCTAGGAGAGGAAAAAACGAGCAGTACTTC.

The chain recombines TRBV9 with TRBJ1-2; maybe TRBD1 (5 bases). Trimming left V 3 bases short and J 4 bases short, with 16 bases between. Germline CDR1 is SGDLS and CDR2 is YYNGEE. This CDR3 region has 15 residues. The CDR3: CASSALGGFVYGYTF. CDR3 coding DNA: TGTGCCAGCAGCGCTCTTGGGGGGTTTGTCTATGGCTACACCTTC.

This clonotype was recorded many times. The J gene is TRBJ2-7, the V gene TRBV12-3 or TRBV12-4; D is perhaps TRBD1 (5 bases). Trimming shortened V by 2 bases and J by 2 bases, and 16 bases separated the two germline ends. The CDR3 spans 16 residues. CDR3 protein: CASSLNAGHPPYEQYF. CDR3 nucleotide sequence: TGTGCCAGCAGTTTAAATGCAGGGCACCCTCCCTACGAGCAGTACTTC.

CDR3 residues: CALSTGNTEAFF. The CDR3 DNA sequence: TGTGCCCTATCTACAGGGAACACTGAAGCTTTCTTT. V usage is TRBV7-9 and J usage is TRBJ1-1; possibly TRBD1 for D (5 bases). V shed 11 bases and J shed 1 base, with 11 bases lying between them. The CDR3 contains 12 residues. Germline-derived CDR1 and CDR2 are SEHNR and FQNEAQ (reference sequence). The full variable domain, completed using reference TRBV7-9 and TRBJ1-1, is DTGVSQNPRHKITKRGQNVTFRCDPISEHNRLYWYRQTLGQGPEFLTYFQNEAQLEKSRLLSDRFSAERPKGSFSTLEIQRTEQGDSAMYLCALSTGNTEAFFGQGTRLTVV.

The V gene is TRBV5-1, the J gene TRBJ2-1; no clear D gene. V was clipped by 4 bases and J by 3 bases, with 8 bases between them. There are 13 residues in the CDR3. Germline values: CDR1 SGHRS, CDR2 YFSETQ. The DNA for the CDR3 is TGCGCCAGCAGCCCTCCTGACTACAATGAGCAGTTCTTC. It specifies CASSPPDYNEQFF.

The rearrangement uses TRBV20-1 and TRBJ2-7; the D gene is possibly TRBD2 (6 bases). CDR3 size: 12 residues. The germline V and J ends were trimmed by 3 bases and 4 bases, with 10 bases remaining between them. The germline CDR1 and CDR2 sequences are DFQATT and SNEGSKA (reference sequence). The CDR3 DNA sequence: TGCAGTGCTAGTAGGAGGGGTTACGAGCAGTACTTC. Amino acid sequence: CSASRRGYEQYF.

This clonotype was counted between two and nine times. J is TRBJ1-1 and V is TRBV7-6; D is possibly TRBD1 (6 bases). The CDR3 is made up of 15 amino acids. Deletions cut 5 bases from V and 0 bases from J, with 13 bases between. CDR1 is SGHVS, CDR2 FNYEAQ, per germline. CDR3 DNA sequence: TGTGCCAGCAGCCGCAGAGGGGGGATGAACACTGAAGCTTTCTTT. Amino acid sequence: CASSRRGGMNTEAFF.

The chain carries TRBV11-2 and TRBJ2-1, with 8 bases aligning to TRBD2. J gave up 3 bases and V 2 bases, and 6 bases lay outside the gene matches. The CDR3 loop spans 16 amino acids. Germline-derived CDR1 and CDR2 are SGHAT and FQNNGV. The CDR3 loop reads CASSLQRGTSYNEQFF. CDR3 coding DNA: TGTGCCAGCAGCTTACAGCGAGGGACTAGCTACAATGAGCAGTTCTTC.

This clonotype was recorded once. The J gene is TRBJ1-5, the V gene TRBV5-1; D gene uncertain. Germline V gives CDR1 SGHRS, CDR2 YFSETQ. The CDR3 runs to 17 residues. Trimming took off 0 bases at V and 0 bases at J, with 13 bases between the two ends. CDR3 DNA: TGCGCCAGCAGCTTGGGACAAGACGGATATAGCAATCAGCCCCAGCATTTT. This translates into CASSLGQDGYSNQPQHF. Full variable domain (outside the CDR3, taken from reference TRBV5-1 and TRBJ1-5): KAGVTQTPRYLIKTRGQQVTLSCSPISGHRSVSWYQQTPGQGLQFLFEYFSETQRNKGNFPGRFSGRQFSNSRSEMNVSTLELGDSALYLCASSLGQDGYSNQPQHFGDGTRLSIL.

A few counts support this clonotype. J is TRBJ2-2 and V is TRBV6-2 or TRBV6-3, with 9 bases lining up with TRBD2. V shed 6 bases and J 7 bases; nucleotides not matched to a gene: 9. The germline CDR1 and CDR2 sequences are MNHEY and SVGEGT. The CDR3 consists of 15 residues. CDR3 nucleotide sequence: TGTGCCAGCAGCCTAGCGGGACGAACCGGCGGGGAGCTGTTTTTT. Protein product: CASSLAGRTGGELFF.

This clonotype was observed a few times. This chain links TRBV7-6 with TRBJ2-5; D is uncertain. Germline V gives CDR1 SGHVS, CDR2 FNYEAQ. The CDR3 length is 12 residues. V gave up 5 bases and J gave up 0 bases, with 4 bases separating them. This chain's CDR3 is CASSRNQETQYF. CDR3 DNA sequence: TGTGCCAGCAGCCGAAACCAAGAGACCCAGTACTTC.

This clonotype was detected a few times. The rearrangement joins TRBV5-1 to TRBJ2-5; maybe TRBD2 (5 bases). Trimming shortened V by 4 bases and J by 5 bases, and 12 bases separated the two germline ends. Germline loops: CDR1 SGHRS, CDR2 YFSETQ. The CDR3 is 13 amino acids. The CDR3 DNA reads as TGCGCCAGCAGCCTATTGGAGGCGGAGACCCAGTACTTC. This codes for CASSLLEAETQYF.

The chain joins TRBV9 to TRBJ2-2, with D possibly being TRBD2 (6 bases). V lost 4 bases and J lost 8, with 18 bases in between. This CDR3 comprises 15 residues. CDR1 is SGDLS, CDR2 YYNGEE, per germline. The CDR3 sequence is CASSPRDSPRGELFF. CDR3 sequence (DNA): TGTGCCAGCAGCCCTCGGGACTCCCCACGGGGGGAGCTGTTTTTT. The full variable domain, in which reference TRBV9 and TRBJ2-2 provide the parts outside the CDR3, is DSGVTQTPKHLITATGQRVTLRCSPRSGDLSVYWYQQSLDQGLQFLIQYYNGEERAKGNILERFSAQQFPDLHSELNLSSLELGDSALYFCASSPRDSPRGELFFGEGSRLTVL.

The chain is built from TRBV4-2 and TRBJ2-7, with unresolved D. The CDR3 totals 13 residues. V was shortened by 3 bases and J by 6 bases, with 12 bases between the two germline ends. Germline V gives CDR1 LGHNA, CDR2 YNFKEQ. The DNA for the CDR3 is TGTGCCAGCAGCCAGACCGACTCCGCCGAGCAGTACTTC. Amino acid sequence: CASSQTDSAEQYF.

This clonotype was seen a few times. The rearrangement links TRBV15 to TRBJ2-7, with TRBD1 identical over 7 bases. The CDR3 covers 14 residues. With 2 bases clipped from V and 0 bases from J, the junction kept 1 base outside the gene matches. From germline, CDR1 is LNHNV and CDR2 YYDKDF (reference sequence). For the CDR3, the DNA is TGTGCCACCAGCAGAAGGGACAGCTCCTACGAGCAGTACTTC. As protein: CATSRRDSSYEQYF. The full variable domain, completed using reference TRBV15 and TRBJ2-7, is DAMVIQNPRYQVTQFGKPVTLSCSQTLNHNVMYWYQQKSSQAPKLLFHYYDKDFNNEADTPDNFQSRRPNTSFCFLDIRSPGLGDTAMYLCATSRRDSSYEQYFGPGTRLTVT.

The table lists this clonotype with a few counts. The chain couples TRBV20-1 to TRBJ2-5; D ambiguous. The length of the CDR3 is 15 residues. CDR1 DFQATT and CDR2 SNEGSKA come from the germline V gene (reference sequence). Trimming removed 6 bases at V and 0 bases at J, with 17 bases between. The CDR3 DNA sequence: TGCAGTGCCTTCGGACCAGACTTATACCAAGAGACCCAGTACTTC. It yields the protein CSAFGPDLYQETQYF.

The V gene is TRBV7-6, the J gene TRBJ2-7, with TRBD1 as a possible D gene (5 bases). CDR3 length: 14 amino acids. Between the trimmed V and J ends, which lost 2 bases and 4 bases, there was a span of 12 bases. Per germline, CDR1 SGHVS and CDR2 FNYEAQ. The DNA for the CDR3 is TGTGCCAGCAGCTTATCCGCCCAGGGTTACGAGCAGTACTTC. Translating it yields CASSLSAQGYEQYF.